A selection of T cell receptor beta chains follows, all from one sample in a study of blood T cell repertoires in COVID-19. TCRdb keeps only in-frame clones here, not all; method: immunoSEQ multiplex PCR. Of some 290,000 clones listed, over 65% are singletons. Material for sequencing was peripheral blood. Every receptor here comes from a man aged 55 to 70 who had recovered from COVID-19. Both conserved end residues are part of each CDR3. The D gene is left open where the match is weak. Clone size is not always given. Where it is, it says once, few, many or a class for expanded clones.

j_call: TRBJ1-2; v_call: TRBV28; clone_size: once; d_call: NA; cdr3_aa: CASSLGGSYGYTF; cdr3_nt: TGTGCCAGCAGTTTAGGGGGGAGCTATGGCTACACCTTC
j_call: TRBJ1-6; v_call: TRBV30; clone_size: NA; d_call: NA; cdr3_aa: CAWSLSGRSYNSPLHF; cdr3_nt: TGTGCCTGGAGTTTGTCAGGAAGGTCCTATAATTCACCCCTCCACTTT
j_call: TRBJ2-7; v_call: TRBV5-1; clone_size: NA; d_call: NA; cdr3_aa: CASSLKQDTNYEQYF; cdr3_nt: TGCGCCAGCAGCTTGAAACAGGACACCAACTACGAGCAGTACTTC
j_call: TRBJ2-6; v_call: TRBV5-1; clone_size: NA; d_call: NA; cdr3_aa: CASIETAGANVLTF; cdr3_nt: TGCGCCAGCATCGAGACAGCTGGGGCCAACGTCCTGACTTTC
j_call: TRBJ1-2; v_call: TRBV30; clone_size: NA; d_call: NA; cdr3_aa: CAWSALVGYTF; cdr3_nt: TGTGCCTGGAGTGCTCTAGTCGGCTACACCTTC
j_call: TRBJ1-6; v_call: TRBV4-1; clone_size: NA; d_call: NA; cdr3_aa: CASSPISLASPLHF; cdr3_nt: TGCGCCAGCAGCCCCATATCTTTAGCTTCACCCCTCCACTTT
j_call: TRBJ2-7; v_call: TRBV7-8; clone_size: NA; d_call: TRBD2; cdr3_aa: CASSLGGLAYEQYF; cdr3_nt: TGTGCCAGCAGCTTAGGTGGACTAGCGTACGAGCAGTACTTC
j_call: TRBJ1-1; v_call: TRBV30; clone_size: NA; d_call: NA; cdr3_aa: CAWSVGNTEAFF; cdr3_nt: TGTGCCTGGAGTGTCGGGAACACTGAAGCTTTCTTT
j_call: TRBJ2-1; v_call: TRBV20-1; clone_size: NA; d_call: TRBD2; cdr3_aa: CSASWGGSVLF; cdr3_nt: TGCAGTGCTAGTTGGGGCGGGAGTGTGCTCTTC
j_call: TRBJ2-1; v_call: TRBV20-1; clone_size: NA; d_call: NA; cdr3_aa: CSATTSNEQFF; cdr3_nt: TGCAGTGCCACGACTAGCAATGAGCAGTTCTTC
j_call: TRBJ2-2; v_call: TRBV29-1; clone_size: NA; d_call: TRBD1; cdr3_aa: CSVENGTGYTGELFF; cdr3_nt: TGCAGCGTTGAGAACGGGACAGGGTACACCGGGGAGCTGTTTTTT
j_call: TRBJ2-3; v_call: TRBV7-9; clone_size: few; d_call: NA; cdr3_aa: CASSLSAGRTDTQYF; cdr3_nt: TGTGCCAGCAGCTTAAGTGCGGGAAGGACAGATACGCAGTATTTT
j_call: TRBJ1-2; v_call: TRBV29-1; clone_size: NA; d_call: TRBD1; cdr3_aa: CSVEDRGFHGYTF; cdr3_nt: TGCAGCGTTGAGGACAGGGGGTTTCATGGCTACACCTTC
j_call: TRBJ1-4; v_call: TRBV28; clone_size: NA; d_call: NA; cdr3_aa: CASSSRGINEKLFF; cdr3_nt: TGTGCCAGCAGCTCGAGGGGGATTAATGAAAAACTGTTTTTT
j_call: TRBJ2-2; v_call: TRBV7-6; clone_size: few; d_call: NA; cdr3_aa: CASSLQGELFF; cdr3_nt: TGTGCCAGCAGCTTACAGGGGGAGCTGTTTTTT
j_call: TRBJ2-1; v_call: TRBV29-1; clone_size: NA; d_call: TRBD2; cdr3_aa: CSVVSAGGPNEQFF; cdr3_nt: TGCAGCGTTGTCTCGGCGGGAGGGCCTAATGAGCAGTTCTTC
j_call: TRBJ2-2; v_call: TRBV4-1; clone_size: NA; d_call: TRBD1; cdr3_aa: CASSSRTGNTGELFF; cdr3_nt: TGCGCCAGCAGCTCCCGGACAGGTAACACCGGGGAGCTGTTTTTT
j_call: TRBJ1-6; v_call: TRBV5-1; clone_size: NA; d_call: TRBD1; cdr3_aa: CASSLGGQGGTSPLHF; cdr3_nt: TGCGCCAGCAGCTTGGGAGGACAGGGAGGCACTTCACCCCTCCACTTT
j_call: TRBJ1-5; v_call: TRBV5-8; clone_size: NA; d_call: NA; cdr3_aa: CASSPWGGEQPQHF; cdr3_nt: TGTGCCAGCAGCCCCTGGGGGGGCGAGCAGCCCCAGCATTTT
j_call: TRBJ2-7; v_call: TRBV9; clone_size: NA; d_call: TRBD1; cdr3_aa: CASSARGTGFSYEQYF; cdr3_nt: TGTGCCAGCAGCGCAAGAGGGACAGGGTTTTCCTACGAGCAGTACTTC
j_call: TRBJ2-3; v_call: TRBV19; clone_size: NA; d_call: NA; cdr3_aa: CASSLGQGGDTQYF; cdr3_nt: TGTGCCAGTAGCCTGGGGCAGGGTGGAGATACGCAGTATTTT
j_call: TRBJ2-2; v_call: TRBV24-1; clone_size: NA; d_call: TRBD1; cdr3_aa: CATSDLRDRAGELFF; cdr3_nt: TGTGCCACCAGTGACCTCCGGGACAGGGCCGGGGAGCTGTTTTTT
j_call: TRBJ2-4; v_call: TRBV18; clone_size: NA; d_call: TRBD1; cdr3_aa: CASSPGTGNIQYF; cdr3_nt: TGTGCCAGCTCCCCCGGGACAGGAAACATTCAGTACTTC
j_call: TRBJ2-2; v_call: TRBV5-1; clone_size: NA; d_call: NA; cdr3_aa: CASKVEANTGELFF; cdr3_nt: TGCGCCAGCAAGGTAGAGGCGAACACCGGGGAGCTGTTTTTT
j_call: TRBJ2-7; v_call: TRBV4-2; clone_size: NA; d_call: TRBD2; cdr3_aa: CASSQAGGNSYEQYF; cdr3_nt: TGTGCCAGCAGCCAAGCGGGGGGGAACTCCTACGAGCAGTACTTC
j_call: TRBJ2-3; v_call: TRBV5-1; clone_size: NA; d_call: TRBD2; cdr3_aa: CASSRELAGVADTQYF; cdr3_nt: TGCGCCAGCAGCAGGGAACTAGCGGGAGTGGCGGATACGCAGTATTTT
j_call: TRBJ1-5; v_call: TRBV28; clone_size: NA; d_call: TRBD1; cdr3_aa: CASSIRTGQPQHF; cdr3_nt: TGTGCCAGCAGTATCCGGACAGGCCAGCCCCAGCATTTT
j_call: TRBJ1-6; v_call: TRBV20-1; clone_size: NA; d_call: TRBD1; cdr3_aa: CSASDPSRQGASSPLHF; cdr3_nt: TGCAGTGCTAGTGACCCTTCCCGACAGGGGGCAAGTTCACCCCTCCACTTT
j_call: TRBJ1-2; v_call: TRBV30; clone_size: NA; d_call: NA; cdr3_aa: CAWSVDRYGYTF; cdr3_nt: TGTGCCTGGAGTGTAGACAGATATGGCTACACCTTC
j_call: TRBJ1-1; v_call: TRBV3-1/TRBV3-2; clone_size: NA; d_call: NA; cdr3_aa: CASSQAGWGTEAFF; cdr3_nt: TGTGCCAGCAGCCAAGCAGGGTGGGGCACTGAAGCTTTCTTT
j_call: TRBJ2-7; v_call: TRBV27; clone_size: NA; d_call: NA; cdr3_aa: CASSTTRSYEQYF; cdr3_nt: TGTGCCAGCAGCACAACCCGTTCCTACGAGCAGTACTTC
j_call: TRBJ1-6; v_call: TRBV5-4; clone_size: NA; d_call: TRBD1; cdr3_aa: CASSLRDRASPLHF; cdr3_nt: TGTGCCAGCAGCTTGAGAGACAGGGCTTCACCCCTCCACTTT
j_call: TRBJ1-3; v_call: TRBV28; clone_size: NA; d_call: NA; cdr3_aa: CASSLPGLGKNTIYF; cdr3_nt: TGTGCCAGCAGTTTACCGGGACTGGGTAAAAACACCATATATTTT
j_call: TRBJ2-1; v_call: TRBV19; clone_size: NA; d_call: TRBD1; cdr3_aa: CASSTRLGQGTNEQFF; cdr3_nt: TGTGCCAGTAGTACGAGGCTGGGACAGGGGACCAATGAGCAGTTCTTC
j_call: TRBJ2-3; v_call: TRBV27; clone_size: NA; d_call: NA; cdr3_aa: CASSLERTDTQYF; cdr3_nt: TGTGCCAGCAGTTTGGAGCGCACAGATACGCAGTATTTT
j_call: TRBJ2-2; v_call: TRBV2; clone_size: NA; d_call: TRBD2; cdr3_aa: CASRDGTSGNTGELFF; cdr3_nt: TGTGCCAGCAGAGATGGGACTAGCGGGAACACCGGGGAGCTGTTTTTT
j_call: TRBJ2-1; v_call: TRBV29-1; clone_size: NA; d_call: TRBD2; cdr3_aa: CSVVGASGRSYNEQFF; cdr3_nt: TGCAGCGTTGTGGGGGCTAGCGGGAGATCCTACAATGAGCAGTTCTTC
j_call: TRBJ2-3; v_call: TRBV4-1; clone_size: NA; d_call: TRBD1; cdr3_aa: CASSQRDRVTDTQYF; cdr3_nt: TGCGCCAGCAGCCAAAGGGACAGGGTGACAGATACGCAGTATTTT
j_call: TRBJ2-3; v_call: TRBV27; clone_size: NA; d_call: NA; cdr3_aa: CASRPITGASYTQYF; cdr3_nt: TGTGCCAGCAGGCCGATCACAGGTGCCTCGTATACGCAGTATTTT
j_call: TRBJ2-3; v_call: TRBV27; clone_size: NA; d_call: NA; cdr3_aa: CASSFRARPDTDTQYF; cdr3_nt: TGTGCCAGCAGTTTCAGGGCCAGGCCAGACACAGATACGCAGTATTTT
j_call: TRBJ1-6; v_call: TRBV11-2; clone_size: NA; d_call: TRBD1; cdr3_aa: CASSLSGQGGSPLHF; cdr3_nt: TGTGCCAGCAGCTTAAGCGGACAGGGCGGTTCACCCCTCCACTTT
j_call: TRBJ2-7; v_call: TRBV19; clone_size: NA; d_call: NA; cdr3_aa: CASSINRNNYEQYF; cdr3_nt: TGTGCCAGTAGTATTAACAGGAATAACTACGAGCAGTACTTC
j_call: TRBJ2-7; v_call: TRBV29-1; clone_size: once; d_call: TRBD2; cdr3_aa: CSVFRTSGYSYEQYF; cdr3_nt: TGCAGCGTGTTCCGGACTAGCGGTTACTCCTACGAGCAGTACTTC
j_call: TRBJ2-2; v_call: TRBV19; clone_size: NA; d_call: TRBD2; cdr3_aa: CASRPGLAGVRTGELFF; cdr3_nt: TGTGCCAGTCGACCGGGACTAGCGGGAGTTCGGACCGGGGAGCTGTTTTTT
j_call: TRBJ2-2; v_call: TRBV6-2/TRBV6-3; clone_size: NA; d_call: TRBD2; cdr3_aa: CASSPGLAGEGGELFF; cdr3_nt: TGTGCCAGCAGCCCGGGACTAGCGGGGGAAGGCGGGGAGCTGTTTTTT
j_call: TRBJ2-1; v_call: TRBV3-1/TRBV3-2; clone_size: NA; d_call: NA; cdr3_aa: CASIDSSGFHEQFF; cdr3_nt: TGTGCCAGCATCGACTCAAGCGGATTCCATGAGCAGTTCTTC
j_call: TRBJ1-5; v_call: TRBV19; clone_size: NA; d_call: TRBD1; cdr3_aa: CASSIDRSGDRVYQPQHF; cdr3_nt: TGTGCCAGTAGTATAGATCGAAGTGGGGACAGGGTTTATCAGCCCCAGCATTTT
j_call: TRBJ1-1; v_call: TRBV5-4; clone_size: NA; d_call: TRBD1; cdr3_aa: CASSTERQGGEAFF; cdr3_nt: TGTGCCAGCAGCACGGAAAGACAGGGAGGTGAAGCTTTCTTT